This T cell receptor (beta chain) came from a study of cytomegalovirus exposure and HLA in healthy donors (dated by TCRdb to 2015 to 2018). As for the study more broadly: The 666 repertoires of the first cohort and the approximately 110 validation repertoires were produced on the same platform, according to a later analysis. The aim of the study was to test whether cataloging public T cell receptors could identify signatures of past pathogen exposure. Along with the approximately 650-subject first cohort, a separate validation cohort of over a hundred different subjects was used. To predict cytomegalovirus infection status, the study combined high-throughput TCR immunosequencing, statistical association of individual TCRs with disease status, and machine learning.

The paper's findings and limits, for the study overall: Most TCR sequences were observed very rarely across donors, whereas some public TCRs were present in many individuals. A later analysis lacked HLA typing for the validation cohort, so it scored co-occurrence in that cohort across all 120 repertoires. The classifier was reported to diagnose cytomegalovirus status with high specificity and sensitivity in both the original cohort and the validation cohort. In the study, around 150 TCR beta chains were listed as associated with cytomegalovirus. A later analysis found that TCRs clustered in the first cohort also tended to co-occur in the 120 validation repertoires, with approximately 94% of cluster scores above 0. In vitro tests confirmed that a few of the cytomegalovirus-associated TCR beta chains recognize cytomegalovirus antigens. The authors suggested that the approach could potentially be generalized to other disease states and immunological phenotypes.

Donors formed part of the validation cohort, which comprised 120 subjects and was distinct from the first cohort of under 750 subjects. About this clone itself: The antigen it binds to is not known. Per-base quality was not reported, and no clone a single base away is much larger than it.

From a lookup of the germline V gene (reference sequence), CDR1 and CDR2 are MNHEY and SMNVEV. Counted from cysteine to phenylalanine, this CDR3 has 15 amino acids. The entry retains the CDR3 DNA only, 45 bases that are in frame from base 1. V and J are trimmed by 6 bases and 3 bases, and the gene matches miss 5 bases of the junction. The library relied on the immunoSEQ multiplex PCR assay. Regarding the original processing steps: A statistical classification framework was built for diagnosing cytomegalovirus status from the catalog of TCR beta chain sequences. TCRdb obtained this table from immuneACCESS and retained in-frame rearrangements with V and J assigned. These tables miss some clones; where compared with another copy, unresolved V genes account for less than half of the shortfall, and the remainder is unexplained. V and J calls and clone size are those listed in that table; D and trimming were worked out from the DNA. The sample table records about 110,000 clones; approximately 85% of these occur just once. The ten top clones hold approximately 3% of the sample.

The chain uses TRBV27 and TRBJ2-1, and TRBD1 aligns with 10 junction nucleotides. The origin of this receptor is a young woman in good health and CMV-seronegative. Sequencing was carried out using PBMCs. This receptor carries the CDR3 CASSARTGGYNEQFF. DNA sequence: TGTGCCAGCAGCGCAAGGACAGGGGGCTACAATGAGCAGTTCTTC.